One sample yielded the 14 T cell receptor beta chains listed below, sequenced in a study of regulatory T cells in long-lasting Graves disease (dated by TCRdb to about 2021). Library preparation used multiplex PCR. TCRdb records Illumina HiSeq 4000 as the sequencer. To build TCR beta libraries, CDR3 regions were amplified by Arm-PCR using iRepertoire HTBI primers. Starting from the raw public reads, TCRdb applied fastp trimming at Q25, assembled clones with MiXCR and retained in-frame beta chains. Rows are unified per CDR3 protein, each entry keeping the most common DNA and genes. In this sample the table shows around 510,000 distinct CDR3 sequences, less than 25% of which occur a single time. The top ten constitute less than 9% of the sample. This specimen's time point label, interpreted: persistent/refractory GD, antithyroid drugs over 5 years with positive TRAb. RNA was extracted from PBMCs in TRIzol for both TCR sequencing and RNA sequencing.

The starting material was peripheral blood mononuclear cells (PBMCs), obtained when the disease was refractory, from a patient treated with antithyroid drugs. These receptors all come from a female donor with Graves disease.

This CDR3 reads CASSPGVKTQYF. The DNA for the CDR3 is TGTGCCAGCAGTCCGGGAGTGAAGACCCAGTACTTC. The V and J genes are TRBV6-1 and TRBJ2-5, with D perhaps TRBD2 (6 bases). The CDR3 spans 12 residues. V was pared by 5 bases and J by 6 bases, with 10 bases between. Germline lookup yields CDR1 MNHNS and CDR2 SASEGT.

This clonotype came up a few times. Here the CDR3 reads CSARDSRIDGYTF. As DNA, the CDR3 is TGCAGTGCTAGGGACTCTAGGATCGATGGCTACACCTTC. J is TRBJ1-2 and V is TRBV20-1; D gene uncertain. V was pared by 3 bases and J by 6 bases, with 14 bases between. The germline V gene has CDR1 DFQATT and CDR2 SNEGSKA (reference sequence). The CDR3 loop spans 13 amino acids.

The table lists this clonotype with many counts. This chain connects TRBV28 to TRBJ1-2; TRBD1 agrees at 11 bases. The germline CDR1 and CDR2 sequences are MDHEN and SYDVKM. The CDR3 is 17 amino acids. Trimming removed 7 bases from V and 4 bases from J; junction bases left unmatched: 14. Here the CDR3 reads CASTPGLSGQGVYGYTF. In nucleotides, the CDR3 is TGTGCCAGCACCCCGGGCCTATCGGGACAGGGGGTCTATGGCTACACCTTC.

The V gene is TRBV20-1, the J gene TRBJ1-1; TRBD1 aligns across 7 bases. Germline V gene lookup returns CDR1 DFQATT and CDR2 SNEGSKA (reference sequence). Trimming took 3 bases from V and 2 from J; bases not matched to a gene: 6. There are 14 residues in the CDR3. CDR3 protein: CSARMDRRNTEAFF. CDR3 nucleotide sequence: TGCAGTGCTAGGATGGACAGGAGAAACACTGAAGCTTTCTTT.

This clonotype was observed at least ten times. The chain recombines TRBV9 with TRBJ1-2, with TRBD1 identical over 8 bases. The CDR3 is 16 residues long. V was pared by 2 bases and J by 6 bases, with 12 bases of the junction left unmatched. Germline V gene sequence: CDR1 SGDLS, CDR2 YYNGEE. Written as DNA, the CDR3 is TGTGCCAGCAGCGTGGGTCTTCGTGGACAGGGTGATGGCTACACCTTC. It codes for CASSVGLRGQGDGYTF.

This clonotype was counted between two and nine times. The rearrangement joins TRBV6-1 to TRBJ1-1; possible D gene TRBD1, 5 bases. V was cut by 8 bases and J by 2 bases, with 18 bases left in between. Per the germline V gene, CDR1 is MNHNS and CDR2 is SASEGT. This CDR3 has 15 residues. The CDR3 DNA sequence: TGTGCCAGCGCCCGGCTCCGGGGGGTTAACACTGAAGCTTTCTTT. It translates to CASARLRGVNTEAFF.

This clonotype was detected ten times or more. The chain has TRBV29-1 and TRBJ1-2; TRBD1 matches 7 bases. CDR3 size: 11 residues. The junction had 6 bases not matched to a gene; V was cut back by 6 bases and J by 8 bases. Germline loops: CDR1 SQVTM, CDR2 ANQGSEA. The CDR3 loop reads CSVPYRGGYTF. DNA of the CDR3: TGCAGCGTCCCATACAGGGGCGGCTACACCTTC.

This clonotype was picked up many times. The V and J genes are TRBV6-1 and TRBJ2-7; tentatively, D is TRBD2 (6 bases). The germline CDR1 and CDR2 sequences are MNHNS and SASEGT. Trimming removed 6 bases at V and 5 bases at J, with 14 bases between. The CDR3 runs 13 residues. CDR3 DNA: TGTGCCAGCAGGGGAGGTAGTCGCAACGAGCAGTACTTC. It is translated as CASRGGSRNEQYF.

This clonotype appeared many times. The chain employs TRBV29-1 and TRBJ2-7, with D possibly matching TRBD2 (5 bases). CDR3 length: 19 residues. Between the trimmed V and J ends, which lost 0 bases and 2 bases, there was a span of 26 bases. The germline CDR1 and CDR2 sequences are SQVTM and ANQGSEA. CDR3 loop: CSVEDPGRGGEQKAYEQYF. CDR3 coding DNA: TGCAGCGTTGAAGATCCCGGCCGGGGTGGTGAGCAGAAAGCCTACGAGCAGTACTTC.

Turning to this clonotype: This could be a read error, since a much larger clone is one nucleotide away. The V gene is TRBV20-1, the J gene TRBJ1-1; D not resolved. V was cut by 2 bases and J by 0 bases, with 13 bases left in between. This CDR3 comprises 15 residues. Germline V gives CDR1 DFQATT, CDR2 SNEGSKA (reference sequence). CDR3 loop: CSARTQRALNTEAFF. As DNA, the CDR3 is TGCAGTGCTAGAACCCAGAGGGCTCTGAACACTGAAGCTTTCTTT.

The V gene is TRBV6-1, the J gene TRBJ2-7; TRBD2 agrees at 12 bases. V shed 6 bases, J shed 5 bases, and the junction held 5 bases outside the gene matches. The CDR3 covers 14 residues. Germline V CDR1 and CDR2: MNHNS, SASEGT. The CDR3 here is CASRLAGGRDEQYF. CDR3 DNA sequence: TGTGCCAGCAGACTAGCGGGAGGTCGGGACGAGCAGTACTTC.

With regard to this clonotype: This may arise from a read error, as a much more abundant clone is one base away. The chain has TRBV10-3 and TRBJ2-4; 12 bases agree with TRBD1. Germline loops: CDR1 ENHRY, CDR2 SYGVKD. The CDR3 is made up of 16 amino acids. The CDR3 sequence: CAISPQGQGAKNTQYF. The CDR3 DNA follows: TGTGCCATCAGCCCTCAGGGACAGGGGGCCAAAAACACTCAGTACTTC.

V is TRBV6-1 and J is TRBJ2-7; the match to TRBD1 covers 9 bases. In germline, CDR1 is MNHNS, CDR2 SASEGT. The junction had 9 bases not matched to a gene; V was cut back by 10 bases and J by 5 bases. This CDR3 is built from 13 residues. The CDR3 loop is CATQDRGTDEQYF. The CDR3 DNA follows: TGTGCCACCCAGGACAGGGGAACTGACGAGCAGTACTTC.

The chain is built from TRBV18 and TRBJ1-5, with TRBD1 matching over 10 bases. J lost 8 bases, V lost 2 bases, and 0 bases had no gene match. CDR1 is KGHSH and CDR2 is LQKENI in the germline V gene. CDR3 length: 13 amino acids. The CDR3 region is CASSPGQGEPQHF. CDR3 nucleotide sequence: TGTGCCAGCTCACCAGGACAGGGGGAGCCCCAGCATTTT.